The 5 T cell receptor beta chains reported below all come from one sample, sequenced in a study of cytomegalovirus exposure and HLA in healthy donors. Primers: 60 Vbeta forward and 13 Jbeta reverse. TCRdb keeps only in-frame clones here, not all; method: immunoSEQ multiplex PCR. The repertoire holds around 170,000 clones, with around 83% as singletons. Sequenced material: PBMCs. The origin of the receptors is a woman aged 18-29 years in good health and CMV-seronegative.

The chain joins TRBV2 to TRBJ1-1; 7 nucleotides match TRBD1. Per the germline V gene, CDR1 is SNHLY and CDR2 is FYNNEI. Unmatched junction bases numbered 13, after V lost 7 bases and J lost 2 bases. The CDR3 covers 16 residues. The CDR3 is CASNRGRAQKNTEAFF. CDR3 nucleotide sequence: TGTGCCAGCAATAGGGGGCGGGCTCAGAAAAACACTGAAGCTTTCTTT.

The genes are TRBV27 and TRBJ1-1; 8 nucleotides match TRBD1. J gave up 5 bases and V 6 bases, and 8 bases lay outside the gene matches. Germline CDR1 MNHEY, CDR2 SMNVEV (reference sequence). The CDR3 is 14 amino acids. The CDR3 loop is CASREHRGMTEAFF. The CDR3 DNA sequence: TGTGCCAGCAGGGAACACAGGGGGATGACTGAAGCTTTCTTT.

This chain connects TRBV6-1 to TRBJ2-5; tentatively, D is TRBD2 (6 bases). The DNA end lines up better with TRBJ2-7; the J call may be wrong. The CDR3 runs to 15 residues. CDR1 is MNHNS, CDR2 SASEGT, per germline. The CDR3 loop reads CASSEGPEGSSEQYF. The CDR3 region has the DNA TGTGCCAGCAGTGAAGGCCCGGAGGGGTCAAGCGAGCAGTACTTC.

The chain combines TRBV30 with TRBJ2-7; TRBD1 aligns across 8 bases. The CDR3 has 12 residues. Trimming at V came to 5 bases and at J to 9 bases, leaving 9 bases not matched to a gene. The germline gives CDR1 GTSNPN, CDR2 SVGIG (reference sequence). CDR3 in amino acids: CAWGRQGQGQYF. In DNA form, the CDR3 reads TGTGCCTGGGGCCGACAGGGGCAAGGGCAGTACTTC.

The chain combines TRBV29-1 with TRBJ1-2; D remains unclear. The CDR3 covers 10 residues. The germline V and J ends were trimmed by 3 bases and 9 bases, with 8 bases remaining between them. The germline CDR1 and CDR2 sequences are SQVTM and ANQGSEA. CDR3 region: CSVDGSSYTF. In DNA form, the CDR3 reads TGCAGCGTTGATGGTAGTAGCTACACCTTC. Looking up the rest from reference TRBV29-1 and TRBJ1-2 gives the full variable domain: SAVISQKPSRDICQRGTSLTIQCQVDSQVTMMFWYRQQPGQSLTLIATANQGSEATYESGFVIDKFPISRPNLTFSTLTVSNMSPEDSSIYLCSVDGSSYTFGSGTRLTVV.